The present entry profiles one T cell receptor beta chain with its context. The V end lost 8 bases, the J end lost 2 bases, and 8 bases lay between the germline ends. Germline values: CDR1 LNHDA, CDR2 SQIVND (reference sequence). The CDR3 length is 12 residues. The sample comes from a study of blood T cell repertoires in COVID-19. Across the whole study: Acute and convalescent COVID-19 samples came from the United States, Italy and Spain. Sources were T cells, B-cell-depleted T cells, or PBMCs; the material itself was cDNA or gDNA.

Seattle's enrolled individuals joined amid active infection and were then monitored longitudinally. Authors' analysis steps: Amplification of reference gene primers was used by the study to estimate nucleated cell counts. Using immunoSEQ multiplex PCR, the repertoire was profiled, and TCRdb retains in-frame clones only, with some absent. V, J and clone size are taken as reported in that table, and D and trimming were inferred from the DNA itself. The sample contains about 170,000 clones, 85% to 90% of which appear only once. The genes are TRBV19 and TRBJ2-3, with D hard to call. Sequenced: peripheral blood. This sequence originates from a woman in her sixties or seventies with COVID-19, enrolled during active disease. CDR3 bases: TGTGCCAGTGGCAGGTCCACAGATACGCAGTATTTT. This sequence encodes CASGRSTDTQYF. Variable domain in full (rest from reference TRBV19 and TRBJ2-3): DGGITQSPKYLFRKEGQNVTLSCEQNLNHDAMYWYRQDPGQGLRLIYYSQIVNDFQKGDIAEGYSVSREKKESFPLTVTSAQKNPTAFYLCASGRSTDTQYFGPGTRLTVL.